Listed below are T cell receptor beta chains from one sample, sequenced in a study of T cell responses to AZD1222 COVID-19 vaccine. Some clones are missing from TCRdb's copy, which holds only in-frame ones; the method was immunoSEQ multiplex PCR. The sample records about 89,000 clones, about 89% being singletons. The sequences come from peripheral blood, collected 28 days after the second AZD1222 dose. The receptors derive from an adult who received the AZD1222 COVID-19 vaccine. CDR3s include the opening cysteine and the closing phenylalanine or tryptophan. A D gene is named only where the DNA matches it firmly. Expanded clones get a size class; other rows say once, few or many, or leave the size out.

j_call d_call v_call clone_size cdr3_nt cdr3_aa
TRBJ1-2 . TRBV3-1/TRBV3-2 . TGTGCCAGCAGCCGGGCAGGCCCAGCTAACTATGGCTACACCTTC CASSRAGPANYGYTF
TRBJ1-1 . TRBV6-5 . TGTGCCAGCAGTTCCCCGAGACAGACGACGAACACTGAAGCTTTCTTT CASSSPRQTTNTEAFF
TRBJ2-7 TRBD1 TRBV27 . TGTGCCAGCAGTTTCGGGACAGGGCCCTACGAGCAGTACTTC CASSFGTGPYEQYF
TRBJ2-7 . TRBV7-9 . TGTGCCAGCAGCTTACCGGGACCTTACGAGCAGTACTTC CASSLPGPYEQYF
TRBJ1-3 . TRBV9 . TGTGCCAGCGCCTCCGGGGGGAAAATGGGAAACACCATATATTTT CASASGGKMGNTIYF
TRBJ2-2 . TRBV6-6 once TGTGCCAGCAGTATCGGACAAGGTCAAAACGGGGAGCTGTTTTTT CASSIGQGQNGELFF
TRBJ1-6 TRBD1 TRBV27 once TGTGCCAGCAGCCCGGACAGGGGGAATTCACCCCTCCACTTT CASSPDRGNSPLHF
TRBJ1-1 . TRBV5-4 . TGTGCCAGCAGCTTGGAGACCCTTGAAGCTTTCTTT CASSLETLEAFF
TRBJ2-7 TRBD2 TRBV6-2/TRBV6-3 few TGTGCCAGCAGTTTTGGGACTAGCGGTTACGAGCAGTACTTC CASSFGTSGYEQYF
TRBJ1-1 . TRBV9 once TGTGCCAGCAGCCCTCGACCCGGGGCGCTGGTGGACACTGAAGCTTTCTTT CASSPRPGALVDTEAFF
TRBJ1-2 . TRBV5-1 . TGCGCCAGCAGCCGGTTGGACGCGAACTATGGCTACACCTTC CASSRLDANYGYTF
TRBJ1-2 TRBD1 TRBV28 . TGTGCCAGCAGTTCACCCAGGGACAGTAGATCTAGCGGTGGCTACACCTTC CASSSPRDSRSSGGYTF
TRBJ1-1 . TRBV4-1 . TGCGCCAGCAGCCAAGAGTCGGCGGTGAACACTGAAGCTTTCTTT CASSQESAVNTEAFF
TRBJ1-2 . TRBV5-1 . TGCGCCAGCAGCACCGACAGCAACTATGGCTACACCTTC CASSTDSNYGYTF
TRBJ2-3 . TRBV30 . TGTGCCTGGAAACGGGGCACAGATACGCAGTATTTT CAWKRGTDTQYF
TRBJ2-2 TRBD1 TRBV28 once TGTGCCAGCAGCCCCTACAGGGGAGACACCGGGGAGCTGTTTTTT CASSPYRGDTGELFF
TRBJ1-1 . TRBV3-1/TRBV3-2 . TGTGCCAGCAGCCAAGCAGGCTCCCGATGGGACACTGAAGCTTTCTTT CASSQAGSRWDTEAFF
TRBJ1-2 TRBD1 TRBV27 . TGTGCCAGCAGTTTAAAATCGACAGGGTTCTATGGCTACACCTTC CASSLKSTGFYGYTF
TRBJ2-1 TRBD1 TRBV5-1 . TGCGCCAGCAGCCTGGCCGGGACAGGGTACAATGAGCAGTTCTTC CASSLAGTGYNEQFF
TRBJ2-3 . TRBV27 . TGTGCCAGCAGTCTCATCCTAGGGGATACGCAGTATTTT CASSLILGDTQYF
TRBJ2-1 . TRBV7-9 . TGTGCCAGCAGCTGGGCCTACAATGAGCAGTTCTTC CASSWAYNEQFF
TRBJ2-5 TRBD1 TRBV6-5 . TGTGCCAGCAAACCGGGACAGATACAAGAGACCCAGTACTTC CASKPGQIQETQYF
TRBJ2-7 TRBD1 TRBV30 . TGTGCCTGGAGTGTACAGGGGTCCTACGAGCAGTACTTC CAWSVQGSYEQYF
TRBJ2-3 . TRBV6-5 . TGTGCCAGCAGTCCACTCGGGGGTTTCACAGATACGCAGTATTTT CASSPLGGFTDTQYF
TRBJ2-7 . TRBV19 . TGTGCCAGTAGTTTTGGACACAACTACGAGCAGTACTTC CASSFGHNYEQYF
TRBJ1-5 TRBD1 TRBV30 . TGTGCCTATCAATCCGGGACAGGGATTTATCAGCCCCAGCATTTT CAYQSGTGIYQPQHF
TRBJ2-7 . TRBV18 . TGTGCCAGCTCACCACGAATGCAGGGCCTAGAGGAGCAGTACTTC CASSPRMQGLEEQYF
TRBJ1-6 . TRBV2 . TGTGCCAGTGTCAGGGTGACCTCTAATTCACCCCTCCACTTT CASVRVTSNSPLHF
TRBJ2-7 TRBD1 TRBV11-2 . TGTGCCAGCAGCTCCCGGGCCGGGACAGGGCTCACCTACGAGCAGTACTTC CASSSRAGTGLTYEQYF
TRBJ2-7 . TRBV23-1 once TGCGCCAGCAGTCGGGGCCGCACGGTGTACGAGCAGTACTTC CASSRGRTVYEQYF
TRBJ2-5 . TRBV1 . TGCACCAGCAGCCAAGATGTTAGCGGGGGGTTCGAGACCCAGTACTTC CTSSQDVSGGFETQYF
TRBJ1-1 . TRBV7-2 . TGTGCCAGCAGCTCGATCAAGGGGAAGGGAACTGAAGCTTTCTTT CASSSIKGKGTEAFF
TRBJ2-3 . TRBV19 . TGTGCCAGTAGAGCCAGGGGTTGGCGAACTTCTAGCACAGATACGCAGTATTTT CASRARGWRTSSTDTQYF
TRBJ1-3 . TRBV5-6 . TGTGCCAGCAGCTTGGCGGGGACACCAGGAAACACCATATATTTT CASSLAGTPGNTIYF
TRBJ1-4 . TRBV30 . TGTGCCTGGAACGGCCAACTAGGTGAAAAACTGTTTTTT CAWNGQLGEKLFF
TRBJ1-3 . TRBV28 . TGTGCCACCTCTACCGGGACGTTTCCTGGAAACACCATATATTTT CATSTGTFPGNTIYF
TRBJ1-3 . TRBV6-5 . TGTGCCAGCACTGGCAGGGTGGGTGGAAACACCATATATTTT CASTGRVGGNTIYF
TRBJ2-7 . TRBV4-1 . TGCGCCAGCAGCCAGGCCGATGGACTGTTCTACGAGCAGTACTTC CASSQADGLFYEQYF
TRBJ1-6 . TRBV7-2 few TGTGCCAGCAGCACCAGGGGCATTGGGAATTCACCCCTCCACTTT CASSTRGIGNSPLHF
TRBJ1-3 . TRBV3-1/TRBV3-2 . TGTGCCAGCAGCCCATGGGGCGCAGGGCCTACTGGAAACACCATATATTTT CASSPWGAGPTGNTIYF
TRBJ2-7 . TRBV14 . TGTGCCAGCAGCCGAGGAAACTTCTCTCCCTACGAGCAGTACTTC CASSRGNFSPYEQYF
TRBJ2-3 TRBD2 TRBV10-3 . TGTGCCATCAGTGATCCCGGGACTAGCGCGAGCACAGATACGCAGTATTTT CAISDPGTSASTDTQYF
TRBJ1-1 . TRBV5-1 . TGCGCCAGCAGCTTGTTAGGGAACACTGAAGCTTTCTTT CASSLLGNTEAFF
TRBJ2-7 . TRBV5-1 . TGCGCCAGCAGCCCCCAACAGGTCTACGAGCAGTACTTC CASSPQQVYEQYF
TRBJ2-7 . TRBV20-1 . TGCAGTGCTACCTTCCGCGAGCAGTACTTC CSATFREQYF
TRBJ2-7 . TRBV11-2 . TGTGCCAGCAGCTTAATTGATTACGAGCAGTACTTC CASSLIDYEQYF
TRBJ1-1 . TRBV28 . TGTGCCAGCAGTCCAACTCCTCCCCCCATCTTGGCTGAAGCTTTCTTT CASSPTPPPILAEAFF
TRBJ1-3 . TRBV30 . TGTGCCTGGAGTATAGGACATTCAGGAAACACCATATATTTT CAWSIGHSGNTIYF
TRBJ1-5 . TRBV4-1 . TGCGCCAGCAGCCCCTTCGGGGTTCAGCCCCAGCATTTT CASSPFGVQPQHF
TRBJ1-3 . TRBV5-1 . TGCGCCAGCAGCTATGGACATGGGGTACTGGAGGGCACCATATATTTT CASSYGHGVLEGTIYF
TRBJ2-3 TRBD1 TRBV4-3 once TGCGCCAGCAGCCAAGGACAGGGAATTGCAGATACGCAGTATTTT CASSQGQGIADTQYF
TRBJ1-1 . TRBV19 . TGTGCCACCCAGGAGGACCGGATGAACACTGAAGCTTTCTTT CATQEDRMNTEAFF
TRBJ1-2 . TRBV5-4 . TGTGCCAGCAGCTTTGACACCAACTATGGCTACACCTTC CASSFDTNYGYTF
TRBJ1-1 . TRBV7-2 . TGTGCCAGCAGCTTAGATCTGGGGGGAGGGAGCACTGAAGCTTTCTTT CASSLDLGGGSTEAFF